This is a list of T cell receptor beta chains from one sample in a study of CD4 T cells in relation to SARS-CoV-2 and coronaviruses. TCRdb keeps only in-frame clones here, not all; method: immunoSEQ multiplex PCR. The sample comprises 30,000 to 40,000 clones, over 70% of which are singletons, and about a fifth rests with the top ten. Their recognized antigens are unknown. The sample taken for sequencing was memory CD4+ T cells from PBMCs, cultured in vitro. The receptors stem from an adult with COVID-19. Both conserved end residues are part of each CDR3. The D gene is left open where the match is weak. Some rows have no size entry. The others give once, few or many, or a class for an expanded clone.

J gene,V gene,clone size,D gene,CDR3 protein,CDR3 DNA
TRBJ2-7,TRBV5-5,NA,TRBD1,CASSLTDHRGQETYEQYF,TGTGCCAGCAGCTTGACGGATCACAGGGGCCAAGAAACCTACGAGCAGTACTTC
TRBJ2-4,TRBV2,NA,NA,CASWLLGQGKNIQYF,TGTGCCAGCTGGCTTTTGGGTCAGGGCAAAAACATTCAGTACTTC
TRBJ2-5,TRBV5-1,NA,NA,CASSLRGGQIQETQYF,TGCGCCAGCAGCTTGCGGGGCGGTCAGATTCAAGAGACCCAGTACTTC
TRBJ2-2,TRBV5-1,once,TRBD2,CASKGLAGDTGELFF,TGCGCCAGTAAGGGACTAGCGGGAGACACCGGGGAGCTGTTTTTT
TRBJ2-1,TRBV7-3,once,TRBD2,CASSSTGTSGGAYNEQFF,TGTGCCAGCAGCTCGACCGGGACTAGCGGGGGGGCCTACAATGAGCAGTTCTTC
TRBJ2-3,TRBV7-2,NA,TRBD2,CAIKVLGGADTQYF,TGTGCCATAAAGGTGCTGGGGGGGGCAGATACGCAGTATTTT
TRBJ1-4,TRBV30,NA,TRBD1,CAWSAGGTALKKLFF,TGTGCCTGGAGTGCTGGAGGGACAGCACTAAAAAAACTGTTTTTT
TRBJ2-1,TRBV19,NA,TRBD1,CAISGQGSYNEQFF,TGTGCCATCTCCGGACAGGGCAGCTACAATGAGCAGTTCTTC
TRBJ2-1,TRBV5-6,NA,NA,CASSPLVGMVYNEQFF,TGTGCCAGCAGCCCGTTAGTGGGAATGGTCTACAATGAGCAGTTCTTC
TRBJ2-5,TRBV9,NA,NA,CASSVAQGGGETQYF,TGTGCCAGCAGCGTAGCTCAGGGCGGAGGAGAGACCCAGTACTTC
TRBJ2-6,TRBV14,NA,TRBD1,CASSQGQGAGANVLTF,TGTGCCAGCAGCCAAGGACAGGGGGCTGGGGCCAACGTCCTGACTTTC
TRBJ2-3,TRBV27,NA,TRBD2,CASTPRTSGADTQYF,TGTGCCAGCACTCCGAGGACTAGCGGAGCTGATACGCAGTATTTT
TRBJ2-1,TRBV5-1,NA,NA,CASSFPDTDNEQFF,TGCGCCAGCAGCTTTCCGGACACAGACAATGAGCAGTTCTTC
TRBJ2-1,TRBV11-2,NA,TRBD1,CASSFQGAVTDEQFF,TGTGCCAGCAGCTTTCAGGGGGCGGTCACGGATGAGCAGTTCTTC
TRBJ2-1,TRBV10-2,NA,TRBD2,CASSSGTSGKSYNEQFF,TGCGCCAGCAGTTCCGGGACTAGCGGGAAATCCTACAATGAGCAGTTCTTC
TRBJ2-7,TRBV9,NA,TRBD1,CASSSGTGPYEQYF,TGTGCCAGCAGCTCAGGGACAGGGCCCTACGAGCAGTACTTC
TRBJ2-7,TRBV2,NA,NA,CASSEIRTNRYEQYF,TGTGCCAGCAGTGAAATAAGGACGAACCGCTACGAGCAGTACTTC
TRBJ2-7,TRBV7-2,once,NA,CASSSESGVSYEQYF,TGTGCCAGCAGCTCAGAGTCGGGGGTATCCTACGAGCAGTACTTC
TRBJ2-5,TRBV11-2,once,TRBD2,CASSSTSGSTETQYF,TGTGCCAGCAGCTCGACTAGCGGGAGTACAGAGACCCAGTACTTC
TRBJ1-6,TRBV5-1,NA,TRBD1,CASSTGDRGRSYSPLHF,TGCGCCAGCAGCACCGGAGACAGGGGGCGCAGTTATTCACCCCTCCACTTT
TRBJ1-3,TRBV6-5,NA,NA,CASKTSMWDGNTIYF,TGTGCCAGCAAGACCTCAATGTGGGACGGAAACACCATATATTTT
TRBJ2-1,TRBV3-1/TRBV3-2,NA,NA,CASSRRANEQFF,TGTGCCAGCAGCCGGCGGGCCAATGAGCAGTTCTTC
TRBJ1-4,TRBV6-5,NA,NA,CASRGNRNEKLFF,TGTGCCAGCAGGGGGAACCGCAATGAAAAACTGTTTTTT
TRBJ2-7,TRBV6-5,NA,NA,CASTPGHLYEQYF,TGTGCCAGCACACCGGGACACTTATACGAGCAGTACTTC
TRBJ1-5,TRBV2,NA,NA,CASSESFWVRRDQPQHF,TGTGCCAGCAGTGAATCTTTCTGGGTCCGGCGCGATCAGCCCCAGCATTTT
TRBJ2-1,TRBV12-3/TRBV12-4,few,TRBD1,CASRNRGVNEQFF,TGTGCCAGCAGGAACAGGGGGGTCAATGAGCAGTTCTTC
TRBJ2-6,TRBV3-1/TRBV3-2,NA,NA,CASSRLTGANVLTF,TGTGCCAGCAGCCGACTAACTGGGGCCAACGTCCTGACTTTC
TRBJ2-5,TRBV28,few,NA,CASSYQQEETQYF,TGTGCCAGCAGTTATCAACAGGAAGAGACCCAGTACTTC
TRBJ1-2,TRBV6-1,NA,NA,CASSDRVGGYTF,TGTGCCAGCAGTGATAGGGTGGGGGGCTACACCTTC
TRBJ1-5,TRBV6-5,NA,NA,CASRNTNQPQHF,TGTGCCAGCAGGAACACCAATCAGCCCCAGCATTTT
TRBJ2-7,TRBV6-6,NA,NA,CASSYFSYEQYF,TGTGCCAGCAGTTACTTCTCCTACGAGCAGTACTTC
TRBJ2-6,TRBV4-1,NA,NA,CASSQEEGSGANVLTF,TGCGCCAGCAGCCAAGAAGAGGGCTCTGGGGCCAACGTCCTGACTTTC
TRBJ2-5,TRBV9,NA,TRBD2,CASSASSGRTETQYF,TGTGCCAGCAGCGCGTCTAGCGGGAGAACAGAGACCCAGTACTTC
TRBJ2-3,TRBV6-4,few,NA,CASSDSDSTDTQYF,TGTGCCAGCAGTGACTCGGACAGCACAGATACGCAGTATTTT
TRBJ2-5,TRBV2,NA,NA,CASSETGAGPETQYF,TGTGCCAGCAGTGAAACTGGCGCGGGTCCGGAGACCCAGTACTTC
TRBJ2-5,TRBV7-2,NA,TRBD1,CASTRVQGLQETQYF,TGTGCCAGCACTCGGGTACAGGGGTTACAAGAGACCCAGTACTTC
TRBJ2-7,TRBV4-1,NA,TRBD2,CASSQGLRSGGSSYEQYF,TGCGCCAGCAGCCAAGGTTTGAGGAGCGGGGGCTCCTCTTACGAGCAGTACTTC
TRBJ1-1,TRBV5-1,NA,TRBD1,CASSRGGQGDTEAFF,TGCGCCAGCAGTAGGGGGGGACAGGGGGACACTGAAGCTTTCTTT
TRBJ2-2,TRBV3-1/TRBV3-2,NA,NA,CASSQGVNTGELFF,TGTGCCAGCAGCCAAGGTGTGAACACCGGGGAGCTGTTTTTT
TRBJ2-2,TRBV9,NA,NA,CASSRGNTGELFF,TGTGCCAGCAGCCGAGGGAACACCGGGGAGCTGTTTTTT
TRBJ2-4,TRBV13,NA,NA,CASSLPRALAKNIQYF,TGTGCCAGCAGCTTACCGCGGGCTTTAGCCAAAAACATTCAGTACTTC
TRBJ2-2,TRBV19,NA,TRBD2,CASGGLAVANTGELFF,TGTGCCAGTGGCGGACTAGCGGTCGCGAACACCGGGGAGCTGTTTTTT
TRBJ2-5,TRBV28,once,NA,CASSSSGTQYF,TGTGCCAGCAGTTCCTCGGGGACCCAGTACTTC
TRBJ1-2,TRBV21-1,once,NA,CASSKVRRGWNHYGYTF,TGTGCCAGCAGCAAAGTTCGGCGAGGATGGAATCACTATGGCTACACCTTC
TRBJ2-7,TRBV30,once,TRBD1,CAWNSGGDEQYF,TGTGCCTGGAATTCAGGGGGCGACGAGCAGTACTTC
TRBJ2-1,TRBV27,NA,NA,CASSLLPVATQFF,TGTGCCAGCAGTTTACTGCCGGTAGCTACACAGTTCTTC
TRBJ2-2,TRBV19,few,NA,CASRVMVATYTGELFF,TGTGCCAGTAGGGTCATGGTAGCGACATACACCGGGGAGCTGTTTTTT
TRBJ2-7,TRBV12-3/TRBV12-4,few,NA,CASRGRPYEQYF,TGTGCCAGCAGGGGCAGACCCTACGAGCAGTACTTC
TRBJ1-5,TRBV10-3,NA,TRBD1,CAISGTGGADNQPQHF,TGTGCCATCAGTGGAACAGGGGGGGCTGATAATCAGCCCCAGCATTTT